This is a list of T cell receptor beta chains from one sample in a study of cytomegalovirus exposure and HLA in healthy donors. Assay used: immunoSEQ multiplex PCR; TCRdb lists only in-frame clones, some missing. The sample records about 160,000 clones, around three quarters being singletons. The source material was PBMCs. The source of these receptors is a woman aged 40 to 55 in good health and CMV-seronegative. Both conserved end residues are part of each CDR3. D genes are given only for firm matches. Clone size is not always given. Where it is, it says once, few, many or a class for expanded clones.

V	size	D	J	CDR3	DNA
TRBV7-8	NA	NA	TRBJ2-3	CASSPTGEADTQYF	TGTGCCAGCAGCCCCACAGGGGAGGCGGATACGCAGTATTTT
TRBV7-8	few	NA	TRBJ2-7	CASRDLGEGPYEQYF	TGTGCCAGCAGAGATCTAGGGGAAGGCCCTTACGAGCAGTACTTC
TRBV29-1	NA	NA	TRBJ1-4	CSVEGVAGVNEKLFF	TGCAGCGTTGAGGGTGTGGCAGGGGTAAATGAAAAACTGTTTTTT
TRBV6-1	once	NA	TRBJ1-4	CASSVHGLHEKLFF	TGTGCCAGCAGTGTCCATGGACTACATGAAAAACTGTTTTTT
TRBV11-3	few	NA	TRBJ2-1	CASSLEADERDEQFF	TGTGCCAGCAGCTTAGAGGCAGATGAACGGGATGAGCAGTTCTTC
TRBV27	NA	NA	TRBJ2-2	CASSLLQGTGELFF	TGTGCCAGCAGTTTGCTACAGGGCACCGGGGAGCTGTTTTTT
TRBV4-1	few	TRBD2	TRBJ2-7	CASPKHCRGGGYYEQYF	TGCGCCAGCCCCAAGCATTGTCGGGGGGGAGGGTACTACGAGCAGTACTTC
TRBV27	NA	TRBD2	TRBJ2-7	CASSSSGGSTYEQYF	TGTGCCAGCAGTTCGTCGGGAGGATCAACCTACGAGCAGTACTTC
TRBV5-1	NA	TRBD1	TRBJ2-5	CASSLTDRDLWTQYF	TGCGCCAGCAGCTTAACGGACAGGGACCTTTGGACCCAGTACTTC
TRBV7-9	NA	NA	TRBJ2-1	CASSPTSNEQFF	TGTGCCAGCAGCCCAACTAGCAATGAGCAGTTCTTC
TRBV5-1	few	TRBD1	TRBJ1-2	CASSLTGDPGGYTF	TGCGCCAGCAGCTTAACAGGGGACCCGGGTGGCTACACCTTC
TRBV2	NA	TRBD2	TRBJ2-1	CASSPLAEAYNEQFF	TGTGCCAGCAGCCCACTAGCGGAGGCCTACAATGAGCAGTTCTTC
TRBV20-1	few	NA	TRBJ1-1	CSARQNTEAFF	TGCAGTGCTAGACAAAACACTGAAGCTTTCTTT
TRBV6-5	once	TRBD1	TRBJ1-1	CASSAGTGKTEAFF	TGTGCCAGCAGCGCCGGGACAGGGAAGACTGAAGCTTTCTTT
TRBV11-3	NA	TRBD1	TRBJ2-5	CASSPRRTGWETQYF	TGTGCCAGCAGCCCTCGAAGGACAGGTTGGGAGACCCAGTACTTC
TRBV5-1	NA	NA	TRBJ1-1	CASSLAAGVGNTEAFF	TGCGCCAGCAGCTTGGCGGCAGGGGTGGGGAACACTGAAGCTTTCTTT
TRBV6-5	once	TRBD2	TRBJ2-2	CASSKTSGVTGELFF	TGTGCCAGCAGCAAGACTAGCGGGGTCACCGGGGAGCTGTTTTTT
TRBV29-1	few	NA	TRBJ1-2	CSIRVAGTYGYTF	TGCAGCATAAGAGTGGCAGGAACTTATGGCTACACCTTC
TRBV19	NA	NA	TRBJ2-1	CASSSGHVYNEQFF	TGTGCCAGTAGTTCGGGACATGTTTACAATGAGCAGTTCTTC
TRBV6-1	few	NA	TRBJ2-3	CASSELGDTQYF	TGTGCCAGCAGTGAACTCGGGGATACGCAGTATTTT